Following are 14 T cell receptor beta chains from one sample sequenced in a study of T cells in Graves' hyperthyroidism and ophthalmopathy (dated by TCRdb to between 2018 and 2020). Preparation of the library involved multiplex PCR. Sequencing took place on an Illumina HiSeq 2000. The TCR beta CDR3 regions were amplified from the RNA transcripts. The first round of RT-PCR for the TCR CDR3 was performed with the HTBI primer set and the Qiagen OneStep RT-PCR kit. The raw public data were reprocessed by TCRdb itself: fastp quality trimming at Q25, MiXCR clonotype calling, in-frame beta chains only. Merged by CDR3 protein, the rows form single entries marked with the most common genes and DNA. The sample data list about 290,000 distinct CDR3 sequences, and around 16% of these were observed just once. Roughly 33% of the sample is taken by the ten largest. Sequenced material: blood. These receptors were obtained from a man aged 30-40 years with Graves' hyperthyroidism.

This clonotype has at least ten counts. This chain links TRBV7-8 with TRBJ2-7; D is tentatively TRBD1 or TRBD2 (7 bases each). Trimming cost V 1 base and J 4 bases, with 14 bases left between them. CDR3 length equals 15 residues. Germline assignment: CDR1 SGHVS and CDR2 FQNEAQ. CDR3 bases: TGTGCCAGCAGCTTAGTACAGGGGCGGGGGTACGAGCAGTACTTC. Protein sequence: CASSLVQGRGYEQYF.

V gene TRBV25-1 combines with J gene TRBJ2-7; TRBD2 is a possible D gene (5 bases). Germline-derived CDR1 and CDR2 are MGHDK and SYGVNS. The CDR3 loop spans 14 amino acids. Trimming took off 1 base at V and 3 bases at J, with 10 bases between the two ends. In DNA form, the CDR3 reads TGTGCCAGCAGTGAATTGAGTCGGGGCTACGAGCAGTACTTC. Amino acids: CASSELSRGYEQYF.

This clonotype was seen ten or more times. This sequence joins TRBV5-6 and TRBJ1-1; a weak D match, TRBD1 (5 bases). CDR3 length: 16 residues. From germline, CDR1 is SGHDT and CDR2 YYEEEE. The V and J ends lost 2 bases and 1 base respectively, with 15 bases between them. CDR3 loop: CASSFSGRGRNTEAFF. CDR3 in DNA: TGTGCCAGCAGCTTTTCGGGGCGCGGAAGGAACACTGAAGCTTTCTTT.

Many counts were recorded for this clonotype. The J gene is TRBJ2-1, the V gene TRBV20-1; perhaps TRBD2 as D (6 bases). The V end was cut by 5 bases, the J end by 8 bases, with 19 bases between. The germline CDR1 and CDR2 sequences are DFQATT and SNEGSKA (reference sequence). The CDR3 is 14 residues long. The CDR3 loop is CSAVGGAGIDEQFF. CDR3 nucleotide sequence: TGCAGTGCTGTCGGAGGGGCTGGGATTGATGAGCAGTTCTTC.

This clonotype was counted at least ten times. The chain couples TRBV28 to TRBJ1-5; no clear D. The ends were cut back, 3 bases at V and 5 bases at J, with 11 bases in the middle. This CDR3 spans 14 amino acids. Germline CDR1 and CDR2: MDHEN and SYDVKM. The CDR3: CASSFGTVDQPQHF. CDR3 DNA: TGTGCCAGCAGTTTTGGAACAGTCGATCAGCCCCAGCATTTT.

This clonotype has at least ten counts. The chain links TRBV12-3 or TRBV12-4 to TRBJ2-7, with D possibly being TRBD1 (5 bases). This CDR3 region has 16 residues. V lost 7 bases, J lost 0 bases, and 19 bases lay in between. The CDR3 loop is CASTPGAVSSSYEQYF. CDR3 nucleotides: TGTGCCAGCACCCCTGGGGCGGTCTCCAGCTCCTACGAGCAGTACTTC.

This clonotype has only a few counts. The J gene is TRBJ2-1, the V gene TRBV24-1; D is possibly TRBD2 (6 bases). Germline CDR1 KGHDR, CDR2 SFDVKD. Trimming removed 8 bases at V and 4 bases at J, with 14 bases between. The CDR3 is made up of 14 amino acids. CDR3 sequence reads: CATTGGPEYNEQFF. CDR3 DNA: TGTGCCACCACAGGAGGGCCGGAGTACAATGAGCAGTTCTTC.

The rearrangement uses TRBV20-1 and TRBJ2-7, with 8 positions matching TRBD1. The CDR3 runs 14 residues. The germline V gene has CDR1 DFQATT and CDR2 SNEGSKA (reference sequence). The junction had 10 bases not matched to a gene; V was cut back by 6 bases and J by 3 bases. The CDR3 is CSANSQGAVYEQYF. The CDR3 DNA follows: TGCAGTGCCAACAGTCAGGGGGCCGTCTACGAGCAGTACTTC.

This clonotype appeared many times. V is TRBV7-9 and J is TRBJ1-2, with no clear D. The V and J ends lost 0 bases and 2 bases respectively, with 10 bases between them. The CDR3 spans 15 residues. CDR1 and CDR2 (germline): SEHNR, FQNEAQ (reference sequence). The CDR3 loop reads CASSLAGGANYGYTF. The CDR3 bases are TGTGCCAGCAGCTTAGCGGGTGGAGCAAACTATGGCTACACCTTC.

This clonotype was detected ten times or more. The V call is TRBV20-1, the J call TRBJ2-5; D is ambiguous. Germline V gene data show CDR1 as DFQATT and CDR2 as SNEGSKA (reference sequence). The CDR3 contains 12 residues. The V end lost 6 bases, the J end lost 0 bases, and 8 bases lay between the germline ends. The CDR3 sequence is CSAPHNQETQYF. CDR3 coding DNA: TGCAGTGCCCCCCACAACCAAGAGACCCAGTACTTC.

Concerning this clonotype: One base away lies a much larger clone, so this may be a sequencing read error. The chain employs TRBV6-5 and TRBJ2-7; D might be TRBD1 (5 bases). The V end lost 4 bases, the J end lost 1 base, and 8 bases lay between the germline ends. Germline values: CDR1 MNHEY, CDR2 SVGAGI. The CDR3 has 13 amino acids. The CDR3 bases are TGTGCCAGCAGTTGGACACTGTCCTACGAGCAGTACTTC. It is translated as CASSWTLSYEQYF.

The V call is TRBV5-1, the J call TRBJ2-7, with TRBD2 as a possible D gene (5 bases). V was pared by 2 bases and J by 6 bases, with 18 bases between. CDR3 length equals 15 residues. CDR1 is SGHRS and CDR2 is YFSETQ in the germline V gene. The CDR3, as DNA: TGCGCCAGCAGCTTCAGACCGCAAGCGGTTAGCGAGCAGTACTTC. Its translation: CASSFRPQAVSEQYF. The entire variable domain, with the rest obtained from reference TRBV5-1 and TRBJ2-7, is as follows: KAGVTQTPRYLIKTRGQQVTLSCSPISGHRSVSWYQQTPGQGLQFLFEYFSETQRNKGNFPGRFSGRQFSNSRSEMNVSTLELGDSALYLCASSFRPQAVSEQYFGPGTRLTVT.

This clonotype showed up many times. CDR3 sequence reads: CASSFWDRGYEQYF. For the CDR3, the DNA is TGTGCCAGCAGCTTTTGGGACAGGGGGTACGAGCAGTACTTC. The chain combines TRBV11-2 with TRBJ2-7; 11 nucleotides line up with TRBD1. V gave up 3 bases and J gave up 4 bases; unmatched junction bases: 2. This CDR3 comprises 14 residues. Germline values: CDR1 SGHAT, CDR2 FQNNGV.

The V and J genes are TRBV14 and TRBJ2-5; D gene unclear. Germline lookup yields CDR1 SGHDN and CDR2 FVKESK. V lost 1 base and J lost 1, with 4 bases in between. The CDR3 is made up of 13 amino acids. CDR3 DNA: TGTGCCAGCAGCCAAGTGTTCCAAGAGACCCAGTACTTC. Protein sequence: CASSQVFQETQYF. Full variable domain (remainder filled in from reference TRBV14 and TRBJ2-5): EAGVTQFPSHSVIEKGQTVTLRCDPISGHDNLYWYRRVMGKEIKFLLHFVKESKQDESGMPNNRFLAERTGGTYSTLKVQPAELEDSGVYFCASSQVFQETQYFGPGTRLLVL.